Below are 19 T cell receptor beta chains sequenced from a single sample in a study of T cell changes during pregnancy in multiple sclerosis (dated by TCRdb to between 2018 and 2021). Library generation was performed with the immunoSEQ multiplex PCR assay. In its TCRdb copy, this immuneACCESS table keeps in-frame sequences only and misses some clones. Where compared with another copy, unresolved V genes explain less than half of these, and the others have no known cause. The sample includes about 80,000 clones, with around 93% observed a single time. The top ten hold 2% to 2.5% of the sample. The sample consisted of peripheral blood, taken in the third trimester of pregnancy. These receptors were taken from a female donor with multiple sclerosis, enrolled in a pregnancy study.

This chain uses TRBV4-2 with TRBJ2-1, with D tentatively TRBD1 (5 bases). The CDR3 consists of 14 residues. Per the germline V gene, CDR1 is LGHNA and CDR2 is YNFKEQ. The CDR3 DNA follows: TGTGCGGTGGGTAACGGACAAGCATACAATGAGCAGTTCTTC. Translating it yields CAVGNGQAYNEQFF.

This sequence joins TRBV4-1 and TRBJ2-2; D gene unclear. Germline V gene data show CDR1 as MGHRA and CDR2 as YSYEKL. CDR3 length: 13 residues. V lost 1 base and J lost 7, with 7 bases in between. The DNA of the CDR3 is TGCGCCAGCAGCCAAGTCGGTCACGGGGAGCTGTTTTTT. The encoded protein is CASSQVGHGELFF.

This chain joins TRBV7-8 and TRBJ1-5, with a weak D call TRBD1 (5 bases). Between the trimmed V and J ends, which lost 4 bases and 5 bases, there was a span of 9 bases. Germline loops: CDR1 SGHVS, CDR2 FQNEAQ. This CDR3 spans 13 amino acids. The CDR3 DNA follows: TGTGCCAGCAGCTCGGACAATTATCAGCCCCAGCATTTT. Its translation: CASSSDNYQPQHF.

The rearrangement links TRBV7-3 to TRBJ1-5; 10 bases are shared with TRBD1. Looked up from germline, CDR1 is SGHTA and CDR2 is FQGTGA. The J segment lost 9 bases and the V segment lost 5 bases, leaving 16 bases of the junction unmatched. The CDR3 consists of 17 residues. CDR3 bases: TGTGCCAGCAGCCTTTTGGACAGGGGGTCAGCCATTAGGCCCCAGCATTTT. Translated: CASSLLDRGSAIRPQHF. Complete variable domain (other parts from reference TRBV7-3 and TRBJ1-5): GAGVSQTPSNKVTEKGKYVELRCDPISGHTALYWYRQSLGQGPEFLIYFQGTGAADDSGLPNDRFFAVRPEGSVSTLKIQRTERGDSAVYLCASSLLDRGSAIRPQHFGDGTRLSIL.

Details on this clone: Sequence at one end of the junction differs from germline and may be a read error. V usage is TRBV6-1 and J usage is TRBJ2-7, with D perhaps matching TRBD2 (5 bases). There are 13 residues in the CDR3. Germline CDR1 and CDR2: MNHNS and SASEGT. This CDR3 is CASSQEPRATVRF. The CDR3 region has the DNA TGTGCCAGCAGCCAGGAACCGCGGGCCACCGTACGGTTC.

The chain employs TRBV18 and TRBJ2-5; D not resolved. With 1 base removed from V and 0 bases from J, the gap between germline ends came to 12 bases. This CDR3 has 16 amino acids. The germline V gene encodes CDR1 KGHSH and CDR2 LQKENI. The CDR3: CASSPQPAEYQETQYF. CDR3 nucleotide sequence: TGTGCCAGCTCACCACAGCCTGCGGAGTACCAAGAGACCCAGTACTTC.

V gene TRBV5-1 combines with J gene TRBJ2-1; weak D call: TRBD2 (5 bases). This CDR3 has 13 residues. Germline V gene data show CDR1 as SGHRS and CDR2 as YFSETQ. V shed 1 base and J shed 16 bases, with 18 bases lying between them. In nucleotides, the CDR3 is TGCGCCAGCAGCTTGTCTCTGGGAGATCTAGGTTTCTTC. Protein sequence: CASSLSLGDLGFF.

The chain combines TRBV28 with TRBJ2-7; 7 positions agree with TRBD1. Germline V gene data show CDR1 as MDHEN and CDR2 as SYDVKM. This CDR3 contains 11 residues. After removal of 10 bases from V and 2 bases from J, the junction contained 2 bases not matched to a gene. The CDR3 DNA sequence: TGTGCCACCCAGGGGGCCTACGAGCAGTACTTC. Translated, it gives CATQGAYEQYF.

The table lists this clone with a count of one. The chain combines TRBV6-5 with TRBJ1-1; D is perhaps TRBD1 (6 bases). V shed 3 bases and J shed 1 base, with 12 bases lying between them. This CDR3 has 15 amino acids. Germline-derived CDR1 and CDR2 are MNHEY and SVGAGI. The CDR3 DNA is TGTGCCAGCAGTTATAATGGACAGTCGAACACTGAAGCTTTCTTT. Protein sequence: CASSYNGQSNTEAFF.

This CDR3 is CASSFHSGGANEQFF. CDR3 DNA sequence: TGTGCCAGCAGCTTCCACTCCGGGGGGGCTAATGAGCAGTTCTTC. The rearrangement links TRBV11-1 to TRBJ2-1; 8 nucleotides align to TRBD2. V was clipped by 3 bases and J by 7 bases; unmatched bases: 8. The CDR3 contains 15 residues. Germline V gene lookup returns CDR1 SGHAT and CDR2 FQDESV (reference sequence).

The V call is TRBV11-1, the J call TRBJ1-2; D perhaps matches TRBD1 (6 bases). Trimming pared 5 bases from V and 3 bases from J, leaving 13 bases between. The CDR3 is made up of 14 amino acids. CDR1 SGHAT and CDR2 FQDESV come from the germline V gene (reference sequence). The CDR3 protein is CASSPDRTDYGYTF. CDR3 coding DNA: TGTGCCAGCAGCCCGGACAGAACGGACTATGGCTACACCTTC.

CDR3 sequence (DNA): TGTGCCAGCACGGGGAGGACAGGGCCGAATGAGCAGTTCTTC. It codes for CASTGRTGPNEQFF. V and J are TRBV5-6 and TRBJ2-1, with 8 nucleotides matching TRBD1. Trimming took 6 bases from V and 7 from J; bases not matched to a gene: 9. The CDR3 is 14 amino acids. Germline V CDR1 and CDR2: SGHDT, YYEEEE.

The genes are TRBV6-4 and TRBJ2-5; D unresolved. The CDR3 is 17 residues long. V was clipped by 6 bases and J by 2 bases, with 22 bases between them. Germline V lookup: CDR1 MRHNA, CDR2 SNTAGT. In DNA, the CDR3 is TGTGCCAGCAGCCCGACACCTATATCTTCACTGCAAGAGACCCAGTACTTC. It codes for CASSPTPISSLQETQYF.

The V and J genes are TRBV6-1 and TRBJ2-7, with 8 bases that match TRBD2. There are 13 residues in the CDR3. The V gene's germline CDR1 is MNHNS and CDR2 SASEGT. Trimming took 6 bases from V and 6 from J; bases not matched to a gene: 7. The CDR3 reads CASSGTRFVEQYF. CDR3 bases: TGTGCCAGCAGCGGGACTAGGTTCGTCGAGCAGTACTTC.

The CDR3 nucleotides are TGTGCCAGCAGTGCCACCGACTGGGGGCCAGATACGCAGTATTTT. Protein product: CASSATDWGPDTQYF. The V and J genes are TRBV2 and TRBJ2-3, with D maybe TRBD1 (6 bases). The CDR3 sequence is 15 residues long. Germline assignment: CDR1 SNHLY and CDR2 FYNNEI. Between the trimmed V and J ends, which lost 4 bases and 4 bases, there was a span of 15 bases. Variable domain in full (rest from reference TRBV2 and TRBJ2-3): EPEVTQTPSHQVTQMGQEVILRCVPISNHLYFYWYRQILGQKVEFLVSFYNNEISEKSEIFDDQFSVERPDGSNFTLKIRSTKLEDSAMYFCASSATDWGPDTQYFGPGTRLTVL.

The V gene is TRBV10-2, the J gene TRBJ1-6; D is undetermined. The CDR3 consists of 14 residues. V dropped 6 bases and J dropped 8 bases, with 14 bases sitting between them. Looked up from germline, CDR1 is WSHSY and CDR2 is SAAADI. The CDR3 is CASSFDWKDSPLHF. As DNA, the CDR3 is TGCGCCAGCAGCTTCGACTGGAAGGATTCACCCCTCCACTTT.

The chain joins TRBV7-6 to TRBJ1-2; no firm D call. Germline V gives CDR1 SGHVS, CDR2 FNYEAQ. This CDR3 has 13 amino acids. Trimming cost V 5 bases and J 4 bases, with 11 bases left between them. The CDR3 loop is CASSTTGSYGYTF. As DNA, the CDR3 is TGTGCCAGCAGCACCACGGGATCCTATGGCTACACCTTC.

The V gene is TRBV10-1, the J gene TRBJ1-1; tentative D call: TRBD1 (6 bases). The germline gives CDR1 WNHNN, CDR2 SYGVQD (reference sequence). This CDR3 contains 13 residues. Trimming left V 6 bases short and J 0 bases short, with 8 bases between. CDR3 DNA: TGCGCCAGCAGGACAGGACTGAACACTGAAGCTTTCTTT. Protein sequence: CASRTGLNTEAFF.

The chain couples TRBV10-3 to TRBJ2-7; possible D gene TRBD2, 6 bases. With 6 bases removed from V and 7 bases from J, the gap between germline ends came to 19 bases. Germline V CDR1 and CDR2: ENHRY, SYGVKD. The CDR3 runs to 14 residues. CDR3 in DNA: TGTGCCATCAGAACTCTAGCGCCCGCGGGTGAGCAGTACTTC. It encodes CAIRTLAPAGEQYF.